This TCR beta chain was sequenced during a study of T cell responses to AZD1222 COVID-19 vaccine. Profiled with immunoSEQ multiplex PCR; TCRdb holds only in-frame clones, not every one. Of about 130,000 clones in the sample, around 90% were seen once. Notes on the study in general: Nearly half of spike-specific TCRs reportedly go after variant regions that carry no mutations. No repertoire was sampled before or during the peak T cell response, only after it.

Trimming left V 4 bases short and J 5 bases short, with 8 bases between. This CDR3 spans 11 amino acids. The germline V gene encodes CDR1 SQVTM and CDR2 ANQGSEA. With respect to this clone: Antigen: not known.

Sequences were derived from peripheral blood, sampled 28 days after the second AZD1222 dose. The rearrangement links TRBV29-1 to TRBJ2-5; no firm D call. The receptor was derived from an adult who received the AZD1222 COVID-19 vaccine. Written as DNA, the CDR3 is TGCAGCGTTGTTGGTTTGGAGACCCAGTACTTC. Translation gives CSVVGLETQYF.